Included here is one TCR beta chain sequence, with context. Libraries were prepared by immunoSEQ multiplex PCR; TCRdb keeps only in-frame clonotypes and omits some of them. The sample consists of under 300,000 clones, 75% to 90% of them appearing once. Looked up from germline, CDR1 is KGHSH and CDR2 is LQKENI. The CDR3 is made up of 17 amino acids. Trimming took 2 bases from V and 2 from J; bases not matched to a gene: 9. This entry is derived from a study of blood T cell repertoires in COVID-19. This chain uses TRBV18 with TRBJ2-3, with 8 bases that match TRBD2. This sequence originates from a woman aged 25 to 45 with active or convalescent COVID-19. The sequenced material came from peripheral blood. Here the CDR3 reads CASSPFVSGGNTDTQYF. The CDR3, as DNA: TGTGCCAGCTCACCATTCGTGTCGGGGGGGAACACAGATACGCAGTATTTT. The variable domain in full, with the rest retrieved from reference TRBV18 and TRBJ2-3, is NAGVMQNPRHLVRRRGQEARLRCSPMKGHSHVYWYRQLPEEGLKFMVYLQKENIIDESGMPKERFSAEFPKEGPSILRIQQVVRGDSAAYFCASSPFVSGGNTDTQYFGPGTRLTVL.